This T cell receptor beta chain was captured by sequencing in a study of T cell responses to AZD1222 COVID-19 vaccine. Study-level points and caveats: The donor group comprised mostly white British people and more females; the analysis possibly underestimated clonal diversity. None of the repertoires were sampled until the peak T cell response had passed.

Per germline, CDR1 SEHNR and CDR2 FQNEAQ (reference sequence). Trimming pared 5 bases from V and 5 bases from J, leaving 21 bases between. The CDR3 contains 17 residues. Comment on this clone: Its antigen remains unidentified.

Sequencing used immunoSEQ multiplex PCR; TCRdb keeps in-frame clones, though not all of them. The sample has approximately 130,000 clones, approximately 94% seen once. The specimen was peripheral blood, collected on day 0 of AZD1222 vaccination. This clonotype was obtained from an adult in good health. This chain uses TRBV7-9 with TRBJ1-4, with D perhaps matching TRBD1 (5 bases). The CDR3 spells CASSGRALGGMNEKLFF. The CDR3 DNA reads TGTGCCAGCAGCGGCCGGGCCTTGGGGGGAATGAATGAAAAACTGTTTTTT.